The present T cell receptor (beta chain) was sequenced within a study of cytomegalovirus exposure and HLA in healthy donors. Findings and caveats of the study: In an earlier analysis, about 87% or about 30%: the productive usage of most TCR beta V segments. Overall, around 160 TCR beta chains were annotated as cytomegalovirus-associated. It was reported that TCR beta sequences correctly inferred the HLA-A and HLA-B alleles for most subjects.

A note on this clone: Its antigen is unknown.

PCR used 60 Vbeta primers and 13 Jbeta primers. Produced via immunoSEQ multiplex PCR; TCRdb's table is partial and in-frame only. Of about 120,000 clones in the sample, roughly 85% are singletons; the top ten hold 20%. This CDR3 is built from 14 residues. V was shortened by 5 bases and J by 3 bases, with 14 bases between the two germline ends. Germline CDR1 and CDR2: SGHAT and FQNNGV. This TCR came from a man aged 18 to 29 in good health and CMV-seropositive. The chain couples TRBV11-2 to TRBJ2-7, with a possible D match to TRBD1 (6 bases). Sequenced: PBMCs. CDR3 nucleotides: TGTGCCAGCAGCCCACTACAGGGATTCTACGAGCAGTACTTC. Protein product: CASSPLQGFYEQYF.